The sample holds a few counts of the clone carrying this T cell receptor beta chain. Its antigen is still unknown. This entry belongs to a study of identical twins. Findings and limits, study-wide: Instead of following the same donors, the conclusions were based on cross-sectional statistical analysis. One should note that invariant MAIT and iNKT cells could partly confound zero-insertion analyses.

Germline values: CDR1 MNHNS, CDR2 SASEGT. This CDR3 has 15 amino acids. Germline trimming cut 6 bases from V and 6 bases from J; bases unmatched to any gene: 9. A single record per CDR3 protein comes from TCRdb applying MiXCR to the 5' RACE reads. This sample has about 530,000 distinct CDR3 sequences, with nearly 15% found just once. These data were also reused for a study on yellow fever vaccine responses in identical twins. From that report: Twins reportedly showed a vaccine T cell response that seemed partly convergent and partly personalized.

The sample consisted of CD4+ T cells sorted from blood. The clonotype comes from a young woman in good health. The chain has TRBV6-1 and TRBJ2-4; 9 bases map to TRBD1. The CDR3 sequence is CASRFRDRVGNIQYF. The CDR3 DNA reads as TGTGCCAGCAGGTTCCGGGACAGGGTGGGAAACATTCAGTACTTC.